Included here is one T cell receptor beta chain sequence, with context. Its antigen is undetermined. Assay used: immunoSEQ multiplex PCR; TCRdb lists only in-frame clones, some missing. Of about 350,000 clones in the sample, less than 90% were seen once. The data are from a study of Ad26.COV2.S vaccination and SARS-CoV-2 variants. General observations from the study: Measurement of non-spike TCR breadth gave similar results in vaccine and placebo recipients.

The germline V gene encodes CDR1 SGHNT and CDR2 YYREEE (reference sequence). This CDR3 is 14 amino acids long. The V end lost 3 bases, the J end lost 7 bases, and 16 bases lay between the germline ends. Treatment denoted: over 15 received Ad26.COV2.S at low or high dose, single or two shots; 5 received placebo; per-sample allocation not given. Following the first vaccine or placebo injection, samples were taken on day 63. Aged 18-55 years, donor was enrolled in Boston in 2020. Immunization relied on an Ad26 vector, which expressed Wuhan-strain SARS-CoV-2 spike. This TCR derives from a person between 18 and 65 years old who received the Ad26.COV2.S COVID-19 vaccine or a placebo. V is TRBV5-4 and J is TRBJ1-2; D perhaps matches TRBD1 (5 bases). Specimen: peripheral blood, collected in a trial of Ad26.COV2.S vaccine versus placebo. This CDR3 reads CASSYGHSYGGYTF. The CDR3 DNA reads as TGTGCCAGCAGCTATGGACACTCGTATGGTGGCTACACCTTC.